This T cell receptor beta chain came from a study of blood T cell repertoires in COVID-19. About the research overall: Both acute and convalescent COVID-19 samples were obtained from the United States, Italy and Spain.

V was shortened by 4 bases and J by 8 bases, with 24 bases between the two germline ends. Germline V gene data show CDR1 as SGHDT and CDR2 as YYEEEE. The CDR3 spans 16 residues. Enrolled through a virtual design, the participants were between 18 and 89 years of age and came from fewer than 30 US areas. As originally analysed: For nucleated cells, counts were estimated from reference gene primer amplification. Here immunoSEQ multiplex PCR was the method, and the copy in TCRdb shows in-frame clones only, minus some. D and trimming were read from the DNA, whereas the V and J calls and clone size are those reported in that table. The data hold more than 450,000 clones, with about 90% observed a single time.

The receptor comes from a woman aged 18-29 years who had recovered from COVID-19. The rearrangement joins TRBV5-6 to TRBJ1-1; tentative D call: TRBD1 (6 bases). Sequenced: PBMCs or T cells enriched from blood (not recorded which). In DNA, the CDR3 is TGTGCCAGCAGCCGCGGCACCCTTTGGGGGCGAAAGGAAGCTTTCTTT. It encodes CASSRGTLWGRKEAFF. The full variable domain, its missing parts supplied by reference TRBV5-6 and TRBJ1-1, is DAGVTQSPTHLIKTRGQQVTLRCSPKSGHDTVSWYQQALGQGPQFIFQYYEEEERQRGNFPDRFSGHQFPNYSSELNVNALLLGDSALYLCASSRGTLWGRKEAFFGQGTRLTVV.